The TCR beta chain under discussion was sequenced for a study of T-cell memory formation after mild COVID-19. CDR3 size: 16 residues. V was cut by 5 bases and J by 0 bases, with 17 bases left in between. Germline CDR1 is MNHEY and CDR2 is SMNVEV (reference sequence). Remarks on this clonotype: As yet, its antigen is unknown.

TCRdb called the 5' RACE reads again in MiXCR, with one record for every CDR3 protein. This sample has approximately 560,000 distinct CDR3 sequences, with 15% to 20% found just once. Study-level findings and limits: Shrinking CD4+ clones resided mostly in CM and EM, and CD8+ ones in EMRA.

Sequencing was done on a sample of PBMCs or a T cell subset sorted from them (not recorded which). The TCR originated in an adult woman who had mild COVID-19 (a few samples of this study predate the infection). Cell type and time point are not known. V usage is TRBV27 and J usage is TRBJ2-7; D is perhaps TRBD1 or TRBD2 (5 bases each). In DNA, the CDR3 is TGTGCCAGCAGTCTCGCTAGGGGTAGCGCCTCCTACGAGCAGTACTTC. Translation: CASSLARGSASYEQYF.